This TCR beta chain stems from a study of chemoradiotherapy in HPV16-positive cancers. Study-level information: Functional T-cell assays on two HPV16-positive patients' cells defined candidate HPV-specific clones and common TCR motifs.

The method was immunoSEQ multiplex PCR; TCRdb's version includes in-frame clones alone and lacks a portion of them. This sample has about 30,000 clones, with about 91% found just once. V lost 2 bases and J lost 10, with 15 bases in between. Germline CDR1 reads SEHNR; CDR2 reads FQNEAQ (reference sequence). CDR3 length: 15 amino acids. Over chemoradiotherapy, repertoires were sampled more than once. The chain uses TRBV7-9 and TRBJ1-6; D not resolved. Sequences were derived from blood, sampled from a patient who underwent chemoradiotherapy. This clonotype originated in a human donor with HPV-associated anogenital cancer. CDR3 sequence reads: CASSLSAGYLSPLHF. CDR3 nucleotide sequence: TGTGCCAGCAGCTTATCAGCAGGATACTTGTCACCCCTCCACTTT.